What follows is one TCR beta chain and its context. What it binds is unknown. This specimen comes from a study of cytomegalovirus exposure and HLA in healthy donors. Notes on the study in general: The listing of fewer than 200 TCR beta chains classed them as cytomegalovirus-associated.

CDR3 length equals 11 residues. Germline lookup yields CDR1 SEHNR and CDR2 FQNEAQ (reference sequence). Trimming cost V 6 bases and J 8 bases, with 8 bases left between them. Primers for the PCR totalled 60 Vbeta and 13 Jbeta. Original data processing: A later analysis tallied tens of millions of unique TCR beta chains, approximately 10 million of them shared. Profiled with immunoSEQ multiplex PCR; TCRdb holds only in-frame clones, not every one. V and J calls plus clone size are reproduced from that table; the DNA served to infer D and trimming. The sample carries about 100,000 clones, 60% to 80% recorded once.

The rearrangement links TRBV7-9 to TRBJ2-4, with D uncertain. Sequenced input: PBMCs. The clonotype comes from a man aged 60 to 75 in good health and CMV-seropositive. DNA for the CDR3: TGTGCCAGCAGTTACCGGGACATTCAGTACTTC. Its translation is CASSYRDIQYF. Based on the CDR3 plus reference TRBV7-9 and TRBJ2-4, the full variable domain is DTGVSQNPRHKITKRGQNVTFRCDPISEHNRLYWYRQTLGQGPEFLTYFQNEAQLEKSRLLSDRFSAERPKGSFSTLEIQRTEQGDSAMYLCASSYRDIQYFGAGTRLSVL.